The 26 T cell receptor beta chains below all came from one sample that was sequenced in a study of technical replicates of blood from a handful of donors. The assay was immunoSEQ multiplex PCR, and TCRdb's table has in-frame clones only and misses some. This table holds roughly 51,000 clones, 90% to 95% found once. Material for sequencing was PBMCs. Receptor source: a human donor in good health. Some clones in this sample may be carry-over from other donors' samples.

This clone was detected only once. The chain employs TRBV19 and TRBJ1-1; 9 bases match TRBD1. CDR1 is LNHDA and CDR2 is SQIVND in the germline V gene (reference sequence). V gave up 6 bases and J gave up 4 bases; unmatched junction bases: 9. CDR3 length: 15 amino acids. CDR3 sequence reads: CASSRPGTGSTEAFF. The CDR3 DNA is TGTGCCAGTAGCAGACCCGGGACAGGGAGCACTGAAGCTTTCTTT.

The rearrangement joins TRBV11-2 to TRBJ2-7; TRBD2 is a possible D gene (6 bases). Deletions cut 1 base from V and 5 bases from J, with 15 bases between. The CDR3 runs to 15 residues. The V gene's germline CDR1 is SGHAT and CDR2 FQNNGV. DNA of the CDR3: TGTGCCAGCAGCTTAGGGGGGGACTGGGTTCACGAGCAGTACTTC. Translation: CASSLGGDWVHEQYF.

The chain links TRBV10-3 to TRBJ2-7, with 8 bases fitting TRBD2. The CDR3 is 15 residues long. Germline CDR1 reads ENHRY; CDR2 reads SYGVKD. V gave up 6 bases and J gave up 6 bases; unmatched junction bases: 13. Here the CDR3 DNA reads TGTGCCATCAGCCTTCACAGCGGGAGACAGTCCGAGCAGTACTTC. Encoded protein: CAISLHSGRQSEQYF.

CDR3 amino acids: CASSENRGLDEKLFF. CDR3 nucleotides: TGTGCCAGCAGTGAAAACAGGGGGCTCGATGAAAAACTGTTTTTT. The J gene is TRBJ1-4, the V gene TRBV25-1; 9 bases agree with TRBD1. Germline V CDR1 and CDR2: MGHDK, SYGVNS. V lost 2 bases and J lost 6; bases outside the gene matches: 4. The CDR3 runs 15 residues.

The rearrangement uses TRBV4-1 and TRBJ2-1; tentatively, D is TRBD2 (6 bases). In germline, CDR1 is MGHRA, CDR2 YSYEKL. CDR3 size: 15 residues. V lost 4 bases to trimming and J lost 5 bases, with 15 bases between them. DNA of the CDR3: TGCGCCAGCAGCCCCACCTGGGACTTTAACAATGAGCAGTTCTTC. It encodes CASSPTWDFNNEQFF.

This clone was picked up one time. This rearrangement joins TRBV7-8 to TRBJ2-4; possible D gene TRBD1, 6 bases. Germline V lookup: CDR1 SGHVS, CDR2 FQNEAQ. V lost 5 bases and J lost 8, with 16 bases in between. There are 14 residues in the CDR3. The CDR3 DNA reads TGTGCCAGCAGCGTCCAGGGGACCGTGGACATTCAGTACTTC. Translating gives CASSVQGTVDIQYF.

In DNA form, the CDR3 reads TGTGCCAGCAGCACCCGACAGTTCGCCGAGCAGTACTTC. Translating gives CASSTRQFAEQYF. The chain joins TRBV6-6 to TRBJ2-7; possibly TRBD1 for D (5 bases). Germline loops: CDR1 MNHNY, CDR2 SVGAGI (reference sequence). The CDR3 sequence is 13 residues long. V was trimmed by 6 bases and J by 6 bases, leaving 15 bases between them.

The chain combines TRBV7-7 with TRBJ2-2, with no clear D. V lost 4 bases and J 1 base, leaving 10 bases between the germline ends. Germline lookup yields CDR1 SSHAT and CDR2 FNYEAQ (reference sequence). The CDR3 is made up of 15 amino acids. The CDR3: CASSSVPGNTGELFF. In nucleotides, the CDR3 is TGTGCCAGCAGCTCTGTGCCAGGGAACACCGGGGAGCTGTTTTTT.

The CDR3 region has the DNA TGTGCCTGGAGCCGAAGACAGGGGGATACGCAGTATTTT. It encodes CAWSRRQGDTQYF. The V call is TRBV30, the J call TRBJ2-3; TRBD1 matches at 8 bases. Per the germline V gene, CDR1 is GTSNPN and CDR2 is SVGIG (reference sequence). This CDR3 is 13 amino acids long. Losses at the gene ends were 3 bases for V and 6 bases for J; bases not matched to a gene: 5.

V gene TRBV10-3 combines with J gene TRBJ2-7; D call uncertain. The CDR3 is 13 amino acids. V was shortened by 3 bases and J by 4 bases, with 10 bases between the two germline ends. Per germline, CDR1 ENHRY and CDR2 SYGVKD. CDR3 nucleotide sequence: TGTGCCATCAGTGATATCCTAGTATACGAGCAGTACTTC. Its protein product is CAISDILVYEQYF.

The chain carries TRBV5-6 and TRBJ1-4, with D perhaps matching TRBD1 (6 bases). This CDR3 region has 16 residues. The V gene's germline CDR1 is SGHDT and CDR2 YYEEEE. Trimming left V 3 bases short and J 8 bases short, with 20 bases between. CDR3 protein: CASSSGQPGRVEKLFF. CDR3 in DNA: TGTGCCAGCAGCTCCGGACAGCCCGGGAGGGTCGAAAAACTGTTTTTT. Full variable domain (missing parts from reference TRBV5-6 and TRBJ1-4): DAGVTQSPTHLIKTRGQQVTLRCSPKSGHDTVSWYQQALGQGPQFIFQYYEEEERQRGNFPDRFSGHQFPNYSSELNVNALLLGDSALYLCASSSGQPGRVEKLFFGSGTQLSVL.

This clone was detected once. This chain uses TRBV5-1 with TRBJ2-1; 10 bases are a match to TRBD2. Trimming took 7 bases from V and 4 from J; bases not matched to a gene: 5. Per the germline V gene, CDR1 is SGHRS and CDR2 is YFSETQ. The CDR3 extends over 14 amino acids. CDR3 sequence reads: CASASGGGYNEQFF. The CDR3 nucleotides read TGCGCCAGCGCCAGCGGGGGGGGGTACAATGAGCAGTTCTTC. Combining the CDR3 with reference TRBV5-1 and TRBJ2-1 gives the whole variable domain KAGVTQTPRYLIKTRGQQVTLSCSPISGHRSVSWYQQTPGQGLQFLFEYFSETQRNKGNFPGRFSGRQFSNSRSEMNVSTLELGDSALYLCASASGGGYNEQFFGPGTRLTVL.

The rearrangement uses TRBV27 and TRBJ2-2, with TRBD2 matching over 8 bases. V gave up 4 bases and J gave up 10 bases; unmatched junction bases: 11. The CDR3 totals 15 residues. Germline V CDR1 and CDR2: MNHEY, SMNVEV (reference sequence). CDR3 region: CASSSAGVTPAELFF. In DNA form, the CDR3 reads TGTGCCAGCAGTTCAGCGGGGGTTACCCCCGCGGAGCTGTTTTTT.

The chain carries TRBV7-2 and TRBJ1-6; TRBD1 aligns across 7 bases. Per germline, CDR1 SGHTA and CDR2 FQGNSA. V was clipped by 4 bases and J by 10 bases; unmatched bases: 7. The CDR3 consists of 14 residues. The CDR3 sequence: CASSSTGMRSPLHF. In DNA form, the CDR3 reads TGTGCCAGCAGCTCGACAGGGATGCGCTCACCCCTCCACTTT.

The chain links TRBV9 to TRBJ2-7; no clear D gene. Trimming pared 0 bases from V and 1 base from J, leaving 8 bases between. The CDR3 contains 14 residues. Germline loops: CDR1 SGDLS, CDR2 YYNGEE. The CDR3: CASSVGVGSYEQYF. Here the CDR3 DNA reads TGTGCCAGCAGCGTAGGCGTCGGGTCCTACGAGCAGTACTTC.

The chain recombines TRBV6-4 with TRBJ2-1; D is ambiguous. Per germline, CDR1 MRHNA and CDR2 SNTAGT. V was clipped by 3 bases and J by 4 bases, with 13 bases between them. There are 15 residues in the CDR3. The CDR3: CASSEGAGSYNEQFF. CDR3 in DNA: TGTGCCAGCAGTGAAGGTGCAGGTAGTTACAATGAGCAGTTCTTC.

The genes are TRBV2 and TRBJ2-2; 12 bases are a match to TRBD2. The CDR3 loop spans 15 amino acids. The germline V gene has CDR1 SNHLY and CDR2 FYNNEI. V shed 6 bases and J 7 bases; nucleotides not matched to a gene: 6. In nucleotides, the CDR3 is TGTGCCAGCAGAACTAGCGGGAGGTTCGGCGGGGAGCTGTTTTTT. Translation: CASRTSGRFGGELFF.

J is TRBJ1-2 and V is TRBV4-1, with TRBD1 as a possible D gene (6 bases). Germline assignment: CDR1 MGHRA and CDR2 YSYEKL. This CDR3 has 14 residues. Trimming took off 2 bases at V and 2 bases at J, with 9 bases between the two ends. For the CDR3, the DNA is TGCGCCAGCAGCCAATTAACAGGGAACTATGGCTACACCTTC. Translated, it gives CASSQLTGNYGYTF.

The rearrangement links TRBV4-1 to TRBJ2-7; 10 bases fit TRBD2. Trimming removed 1 base from V and 6 bases from J; junction bases left unmatched: 0. The CDR3 length is 13 residues. Germline CDR1 and CDR2: MGHRA and YSYEKL. CDR3 in amino acids: CASSQGLAGEQYF. The CDR3 nucleotides read TGCGCCAGCAGCCAAGGACTAGCGGGCGAGCAGTACTTC.

The V call is TRBV4-3, the J call TRBJ2-3; 10 bases fit TRBD2. Germline CDR1 and CDR2: LGHNA and YSLEER. CDR3 length: 18 residues. V dropped 2 bases and J dropped 0; count of bases not matched to a gene: 8. For the CDR3, the DNA is TGCGCCAGCAGCCAATCAGGACTAGCGGAAGCTAGCACAGATACGCAGTATTTT. Protein: CASSQSGLAEASTDTQYF.

The chain has TRBV9 and TRBJ2-3; possible D gene TRBD1, 5 bases. V lost 4 bases to trimming and J lost 2 bases, with 14 bases between them. From germline, CDR1 is SGDLS and CDR2 YYNGEE. The CDR3 sequence is 15 residues long. The CDR3 DNA follows: TGTGCCAGCAGCCCAACCGACAGAACCACAGATACGCAGTATTTT. Translating gives CASSPTDRTTDTQYF.

The chain combines TRBV4-2 with TRBJ1-6; TRBD1 aligns across 8 bases. The CDR3 runs 14 residues. Germline V gene lookup returns CDR1 LGHNA and CDR2 YNFKEQ. V was clipped by 3 bases and J by 10 bases; unmatched bases: 5. The CDR3 sequence is CASSQDRVRSPLHF. The CDR3 DNA follows: TGTGCCAGCAGCCAGGACAGGGTTCGGTCACCCCTCCACTTT.

The chain carries TRBV4-1 and TRBJ1-1; D possibly corresponds to TRBD1 (5 bases). CDR1 is MGHRA and CDR2 is YSYEKL in the germline V gene. The CDR3 is 15 residues long. Trimming took off 4 bases at V and 1 base at J, with 13 bases between the two ends. CDR3 nucleotide sequence: TGCGCCAGCAGCCCTCGGGACTTAGAGAACACTGAAGCTTTCTTT. Translating gives CASSPRDLENTEAFF.

J is TRBJ2-7 and V is TRBV7-2, with D hard to call. Per the germline V gene, CDR1 is SGHTA and CDR2 is FQGNSA. V was trimmed by 5 bases and J by 2 bases, leaving 4 bases between them. This CDR3 contains 11 residues. The CDR3 loop is CASSPAYEQYF. Written as DNA, the CDR3 is TGTGCCAGCAGCCCTGCCTACGAGCAGTACTTC. Based on the CDR3 plus reference TRBV7-2 and TRBJ2-7, the full variable domain is GAGVSQSPSNKVTEKGKDVELRCDPISGHTALYWYRQSLGQGLEFLIYFQGNSAPDKSGLPSDRFSAERTGGSVSTLTIQRTQQEDSAVYLCASSPAYEQYFGPGTRLTVT.

This clone was counted a single time. The CDR3 nucleotides read TGTGCCAGCAGTTCCACAGGGTCCGGAAACACCATATATTTT. Protein product: CASSSTGSGNTIYF. The chain carries TRBV6-5 and TRBJ1-3; possibly TRBD1 for D (6 bases). Trimming removed 4 bases from V and 4 bases from J, with 11 bases in between. Germline CDR1 MNHEY, CDR2 SVGAGI. The CDR3 contains 14 residues.

This clone came up once. The chain has TRBV27 and TRBJ1-1; 7 bases line up with TRBD1. Germline V lookup: CDR1 MNHEY, CDR2 SMNVEV (reference sequence). The length of the CDR3 is 16 residues. Unmatched junction bases numbered 9, after V lost 0 bases and J lost 5 bases. CDR3 protein: CASSLSGGKFRTEAFF. DNA for the CDR3: TGTGCCAGCAGTTTATCAGGGGGCAAGTTTAGAACTGAAGCTTTCTTT.